Sequencing of this T cell receptor (beta chain) was carried out in a study of cytomegalovirus exposure and HLA in healthy donors. The CDR3 runs 16 residues. Germline CDR1 is SGHAT and CDR2 is FQNNGV. Trimming removed 1 base from V and 5 bases from J, with 17 bases in between. Everyone who donated was a healthy bone marrow donor. In nominal health when sampled, donors likely had unrecorded immune exposures nonetheless. This PCR relied on a set of 60 Vbeta primers and 13 Jbeta primers. Profiled with immunoSEQ multiplex PCR; TCRdb holds only in-frame clones, not every one. The sample contains around 210,000 clones, roughly 84% of which appear only once.

The TCR originated in a girl aged 2-9 years in good health and CMV-seronegative. Sample: PBMCs. The chain carries TRBV11-2 and TRBJ2-5, with D possibly TRBD1 on 5 matching bases. CDR3 nucleotide sequence: TGTGCCAGCAGCTTAGTACTGGGAATAGCAGGGGAGACCCAGTACTTC. Translated: CASSLVLGIAGETQYF.